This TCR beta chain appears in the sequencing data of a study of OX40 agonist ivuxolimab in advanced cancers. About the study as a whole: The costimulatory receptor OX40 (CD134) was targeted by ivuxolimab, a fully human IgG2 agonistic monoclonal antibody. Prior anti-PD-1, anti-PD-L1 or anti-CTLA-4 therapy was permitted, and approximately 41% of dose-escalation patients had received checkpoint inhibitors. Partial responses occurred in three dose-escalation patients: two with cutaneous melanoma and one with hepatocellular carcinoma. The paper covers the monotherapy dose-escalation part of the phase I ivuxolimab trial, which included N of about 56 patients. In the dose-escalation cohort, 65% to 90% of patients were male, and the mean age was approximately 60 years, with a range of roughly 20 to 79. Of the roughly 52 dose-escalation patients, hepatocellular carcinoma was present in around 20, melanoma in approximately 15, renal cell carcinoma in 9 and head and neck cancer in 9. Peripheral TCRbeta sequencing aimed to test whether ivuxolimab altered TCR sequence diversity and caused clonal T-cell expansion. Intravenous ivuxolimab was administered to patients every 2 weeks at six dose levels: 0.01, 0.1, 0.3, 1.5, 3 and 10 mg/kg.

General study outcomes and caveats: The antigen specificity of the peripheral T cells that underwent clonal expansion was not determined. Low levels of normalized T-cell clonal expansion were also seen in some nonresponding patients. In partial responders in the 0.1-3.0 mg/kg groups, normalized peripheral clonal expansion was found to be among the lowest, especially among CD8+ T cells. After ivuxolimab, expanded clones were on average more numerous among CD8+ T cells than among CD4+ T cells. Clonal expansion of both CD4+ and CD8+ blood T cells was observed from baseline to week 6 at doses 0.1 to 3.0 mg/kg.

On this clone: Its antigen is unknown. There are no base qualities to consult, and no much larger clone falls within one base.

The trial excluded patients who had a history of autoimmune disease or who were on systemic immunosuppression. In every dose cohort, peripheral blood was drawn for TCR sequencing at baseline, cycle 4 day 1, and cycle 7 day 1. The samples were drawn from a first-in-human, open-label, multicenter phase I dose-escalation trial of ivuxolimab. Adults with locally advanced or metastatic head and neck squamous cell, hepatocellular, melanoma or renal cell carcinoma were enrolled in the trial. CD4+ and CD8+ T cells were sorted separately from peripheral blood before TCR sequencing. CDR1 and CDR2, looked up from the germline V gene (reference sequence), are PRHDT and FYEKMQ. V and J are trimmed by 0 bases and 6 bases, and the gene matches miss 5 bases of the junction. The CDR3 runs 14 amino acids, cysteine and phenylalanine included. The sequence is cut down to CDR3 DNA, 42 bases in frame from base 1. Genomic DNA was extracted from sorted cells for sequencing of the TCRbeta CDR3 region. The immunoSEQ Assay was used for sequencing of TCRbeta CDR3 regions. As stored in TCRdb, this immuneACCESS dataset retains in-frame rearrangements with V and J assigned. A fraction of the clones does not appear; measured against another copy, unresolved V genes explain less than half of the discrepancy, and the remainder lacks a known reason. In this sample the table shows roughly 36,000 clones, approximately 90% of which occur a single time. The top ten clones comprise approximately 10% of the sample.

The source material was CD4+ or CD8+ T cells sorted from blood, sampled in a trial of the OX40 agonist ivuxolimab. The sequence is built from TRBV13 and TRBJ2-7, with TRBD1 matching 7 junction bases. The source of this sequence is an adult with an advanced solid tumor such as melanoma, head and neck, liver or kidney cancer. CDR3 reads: CASSLGGQIREQYF. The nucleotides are TGTGCCAGCAGCTTAGGGGGACAGATTCGCGAGCAGTACTTC.